Following are 27 T cell receptor beta chains from one sample sequenced in a study of blood T cell repertoires in COVID-19. The data were produced by immunoSEQ multiplex PCR, yet TCRdb's version contains in-frame clones alone and is incomplete. The profile shows 150,000 to 200,000 clones, roughly 80% of them singletons. The sequencing sample was made of peripheral blood. These receptors all stem from an older man with acute or convalescent COVID-19.

The CDR3 spells CASRRQTDEAFF. The CDR3 region has the DNA TGTGCCAGCAGGAGACAGACAGATGAAGCTTTCTTT. The V and J genes are TRBV7-8 and TRBJ1-1; maybe TRBD1 (5 bases). The germline V and J ends were trimmed by 6 bases and 7 bases, with 12 bases remaining between them. The CDR3 consists of 12 residues. Germline lookup yields CDR1 SGHVS and CDR2 FQNEAQ.

The V and J genes are TRBV7-9 and TRBJ2-7, with D perhaps TRBD1 (6 bases). This CDR3 has 14 residues. Per the germline V gene, CDR1 is SEHNR and CDR2 is FQNEAQ (reference sequence). V was cut by 5 bases and J by 5 bases, with 16 bases left in between. The CDR3 DNA sequence: TGTGCCAGCAGCGACGGACAGTATCTAAACGAGCAGTACTTC. Its protein product is CASSDGQYLNEQYF.

V is TRBV7-7 and J is TRBJ2-2; the match to TRBD1 covers 8 bases. The germline V gene encodes CDR1 SSHAT and CDR2 FNYEAQ (reference sequence). J gave up 6 bases and V 5 bases, and 8 bases lay outside the gene matches. The CDR3 loop spans 15 amino acids. This chain's CDR3 is CASSPDRALSGELFF. CDR3 nucleotide sequence: TGTGCCAGCAGCCCGGACAGGGCGTTATCCGGGGAGCTGTTTTTT.

CDR3 in DNA: TGTGCCAGTAGTTTTGTAGGGACAGGTCCGAACACTGAAGCTTTCTTT. Its protein is CASSFVGTGPNTEAFF. The gene calls are TRBV19 and TRBJ1-1; 8 nucleotides align to TRBD1. Germline CDR1 reads LNHDA; CDR2 reads SQIVND (reference sequence). The CDR3 loop spans 16 amino acids. J lost 1 base, V lost 5 bases, and 9 bases had no gene match.

The table lists this clone with a count of one. The rearrangement uses TRBV5-1 and TRBJ2-5; possibly TRBD2 for D (5 bases). Trimming pared 4 bases from V and 1 base from J, leaving 8 bases between. Germline loops: CDR1 SGHRS, CDR2 YFSETQ. This CDR3 has 13 amino acids. This CDR3 reads CASSPGVQETQYF. CDR3 nucleotide sequence: TGCGCCAGCAGCCCCGGGGTCCAAGAGACCCAGTACTTC.

This clone has only a few counts. The J gene is TRBJ1-1, the V gene TRBV6-6, with 10 bases that match TRBD1. Germline CDR1 is MNHNY and CDR2 is SVGAGI (reference sequence). V shed 0 bases and J 0 bases; nucleotides not matched to a gene: 1. This CDR3 spans 16 amino acids. In DNA, the CDR3 is TGTGCCAGCAGTTACTCGACAGGGGGCATGAACACTGAAGCTTTCTTT. Encoded protein: CASSYSTGGMNTEAFF.

The chain recombines TRBV9 with TRBJ1-3; D not resolved. Germline loops: CDR1 SGDLS, CDR2 YYNGEE. V shed 0 bases and J shed 3 bases, with 7 bases lying between them. The CDR3 loop spans 14 amino acids. The CDR3 loop is CASSVGWSGNTIYF. As DNA, the CDR3 is TGTGCCAGCAGCGTAGGTTGGAGTGGAAACACCATATATTTT.

The chain employs TRBV5-4 and TRBJ2-1; TRBD2 aligns across 7 bases. The germline V gene has CDR1 SGHNT and CDR2 YYREEE (reference sequence). The length of the CDR3 is 12 residues. With 4 bases clipped from V and 10 bases from J, the junction kept 5 bases outside the gene matches. The CDR3 nucleotides are TGTGCCAGCAGCAAGGGACTAAACGAGCAGTTCTTC. Translated, it gives CASSKGLNEQFF. The full variable domain, its missing parts supplied by reference TRBV5-4 and TRBJ2-1, is ETGVTQSPTHLIKTRGQQVTLRCSSQSGHNTVSWYQQALGQGPQFIFQYYREEENGRGNFPPRFSGLQFPNYSSELNVNALELDDSALYLCASSKGLNEQFFGPGTRLTVL.

The chain employs TRBV5-8 and TRBJ2-3, with D perhaps TRBD2 (5 bases). The germline gives CDR1 SGHTS, CDR2 YDEGEE. The CDR3 extends over 16 amino acids. Trimming took off 0 bases at V and 0 bases at J, with 11 bases between the two ends. CDR3 sequence: CASSLGLGGSTDTQYF. The CDR3 bases are TGTGCCAGCAGCTTGGGTCTGGGCGGGAGCACAGATACGCAGTATTTT.

This clone was recorded only once. The chain recombines TRBV7-6 with TRBJ2-7; tentative D call: TRBD2 (6 bases). The CDR3 length is 15 residues. Germline CDR1 is SGHVS and CDR2 is FNYEAQ. The germline V and J ends were trimmed by 3 bases and 2 bases, with 14 bases remaining between them. The CDR3 nucleotides read TGTGCCAGCAGCTTGGCCGGGGGAGACACCTACGAGCAGTACTTC. It specifies CASSLAGGDTYEQYF. Combining the CDR3 with reference TRBV7-6 and TRBJ2-7 gives the whole variable domain GAGVSQSPRYKVTKRGQDVALRCDPISGHVSLYWYRQALGQGPEFLTYFNYEAQQDKSGLPNDRFSAERPEGSISTLTIQRTEQRDSAMYRCASSLAGGDTYEQYFGPGTRLTVT.

This sequence joins TRBV11-3 and TRBJ2-3, with D possibly being TRBD2 (6 bases). The V gene lost 9 bases and the J gene lost 0 bases, with 13 bases spanning the gap. Germline CDR1 and CDR2: SGHNT and YENEEA. The CDR3 extends over 14 amino acids. The CDR3, as DNA: TGTGCCAGTAAGGGCCGGGAGAGCACAGATACGCAGTATTTT. It encodes CASKGRESTDTQYF. Variable domain in full (rest from reference TRBV11-3 and TRBJ2-3): EAGVVQSPRYKIIEKKQPVAFWCNPISGHNTLYWYLQNLGQGPELLIRYENEEAVDDSQLPKDRFSAERLKGVDSTLKIQPAELGDSAVYLCASKGRESTDTQYFGPGTRLTVL.

V usage is TRBV5-1 and J usage is TRBJ2-3; D not certain. The CDR3 runs to 15 residues. V shed 5 bases and J shed 1 base, with 14 bases lying between them. Germline CDR1 is SGHRS and CDR2 is YFSETQ. In DNA form, the CDR3 reads TGCGCCAGCAGACCACTCGCCTTCGGCACAGATACGCAGTATTTT. Its translation is CASRPLAFGTDTQYF.

V is TRBV11-2 and J is TRBJ1-1, with D maybe TRBD1 (5 bases). V lost 5 bases to trimming and J lost 9 bases, with 16 bases between them. CDR3 length: 13 amino acids. Germline CDR1 is SGHAT and CDR2 is FQNNGV. The CDR3 sequence is CASSRDGADKAFF. The CDR3 coding sequence is TGTGCCAGCAGCCGAGATGGGGCGGACAAAGCTTTCTTT.

The J gene is TRBJ2-5, the V gene TRBV19, with TRBD2 matching over 9 bases. Germline V CDR1 and CDR2: LNHDA, SQIVND (reference sequence). The junction had 10 bases not matched to a gene; V was cut back by 7 bases and J by 4 bases. The CDR3 spans 15 residues. CDR3 amino acids: CASKEAGGLTETQYF. In DNA, the CDR3 is TGTGCCAGTAAGGAAGCGGGGGGATTAACAGAGACCCAGTACTTC. Combining the CDR3 with reference TRBV19 and TRBJ2-5 gives the whole variable domain DGGITQSPKYLFRKEGQNVTLSCEQNLNHDAMYWYRQDPGQGLRLIYYSQIVNDFQKGDIAEGYSVSREKKESFPLTVTSAQKNPTAFYLCASKEAGGLTETQYFGPGTRLLVL.

The V gene is TRBV5-1, the J gene TRBJ1-4; D is unresolved. The V end lost 3 bases, the J end lost 8 bases, and 23 bases lay between the germline ends. Per the germline V gene, CDR1 is SGHRS and CDR2 is YFSETQ. The CDR3 is made up of 17 amino acids. Written as DNA, the CDR3 is TGCGCCAGCAGCTATCGAGGCGGGAATCTGGACGGCGAAAAACTGTTTTTT. It translates to CASSYRGGNLDGEKLFF.

This clone was counted between two and nine times. CDR3 amino acids: CASSYPGAVAEQYF. CDR3 sequence (DNA): TGTGCCAGCAGTTACCCCGGAGCGGTGGCCGAGCAGTACTTC. The chain uses TRBV6-6 and TRBJ2-7, with D possibly TRBD2 on 5 matching bases. Germline values: CDR1 MNHNY, CDR2 SVGAGI (reference sequence). This CDR3 is built from 14 residues. V shed 2 bases and J shed 6 bases, with 14 bases lying between them.

The V call is TRBV2, the J call TRBJ1-2, with 9 nucleotides matching TRBD1. The J segment lost 8 bases and the V segment lost 6 bases, leaving 10 bases of the junction unmatched. This CDR3 is built from 14 residues. CDR1 SNHLY and CDR2 FYNNEI come from the germline V gene. CDR3 nucleotide sequence: TGTGCCAGCAGCCTATACGGGACAGGGACAGGCTACACCTTC. It specifies CASSLYGTGTGYTF.

The rearrangement links TRBV6-4 to TRBJ2-7, with 10 bases fitting TRBD2. With V trimmed by 4 bases and J by 5 bases, 5 bases remained unmatched. Germline values: CDR1 MRHNA, CDR2 SNTAGT. The CDR3 is made up of 14 amino acids. CDR3 residues: CASSAIAGGHEQYF. The CDR3 DNA reads as TGTGCCAGCAGTGCAATAGCGGGAGGACACGAGCAGTACTTC.

In its sample, this clone was seen a few times. The chain employs TRBV19 and TRBJ1-5, with D possibly TRBD1 on 5 matching bases. Trimming shortened V by 4 bases and J by 0 bases, and 10 bases separated the two germline ends. Germline V gives CDR1 LNHDA, CDR2 SQIVND (reference sequence). The CDR3 covers 15 residues. The CDR3 here is CASSSWGSSNQPQHF. The CDR3 bases are TGTGCCAGTAGTAGTTGGGGCAGTAGCAATCAGCCCCAGCATTTT.

This clone has a count of ten or more. This chain joins TRBV6-5 and TRBJ1-4, with D tentatively TRBD1 (5 bases). CDR3 length equals 14 residues. Germline CDR1 is MNHEY and CDR2 is SVGAGI. With 6 bases removed from V and 7 bases from J, the gap between germline ends came to 15 bases. DNA of the CDR3: TGTGCCAGCAGAATAGGGCAGGGAGGTGAAAAACTGTTTTTT. Amino acids: CASRIGQGGEKLFF.

The gene calls are TRBV18 and TRBJ2-7, with TRBD1 matching over 7 bases. This CDR3 contains 14 residues. Per germline, CDR1 KGHSH and CDR2 LQKENI. V lost 2 bases, J lost 6 bases, and 7 bases stayed unmatched. Here the CDR3 reads CASSPTTGTPEQYF. The CDR3 region has the DNA TGTGCCAGCTCACCAACGACAGGGACCCCCGAGCAGTACTTC. Combining the CDR3 with reference TRBV18 and TRBJ2-7 gives the whole variable domain NAGVMQNPRHLVRRRGQEARLRCSPMKGHSHVYWYRQLPEEGLKFMVYLQKENIIDESGMPKERFSAEFPKEGPSILRIQQVVRGDSAAYFCASSPTTGTPEQYFGPGTRLTVT.

This clone was seen once. The rearrangement joins TRBV24-1 to TRBJ2-6; tentative D call: TRBD2 (6 bases). Germline CDR1 KGHDR, CDR2 SFDVKD. The ends were cut back, 1 base at V and 0 bases at J, with 12 bases in the middle. This CDR3 is 18 amino acids long. As DNA, the CDR3 is TGTGCCACCAGTGATTTTCGGCAGGGAGGCTCTGGGGCCAACGTCCTGACTTTC. Translated: CATSDFRQGGSGANVLTF.

The V call is TRBV10-3, the J call TRBJ1-1; 8 nucleotides match TRBD1. J was trimmed by 6 bases and V by 6 bases; bases with no gene match: 3. The CDR3 runs 12 residues. The germline V gene has CDR1 ENHRY and CDR2 SYGVKD. This CDR3 is CAISPQGAEAFF. The CDR3 DNA reads TGTGCCATCAGCCCACAGGGGGCTGAAGCTTTCTTT.

The chain has TRBV7-8 and TRBJ1-2; D might be TRBD1 (6 bases). Between the trimmed V and J ends, which lost 0 bases and 4 bases, there was a span of 9 bases. Germline V gene sequence: CDR1 SGHVS, CDR2 FQNEAQ. The CDR3 has 14 amino acids. CDR3 in amino acids: CASSLAQGRYGYTF. The CDR3 coding sequence is TGTGCCAGCAGCTTAGCTCAGGGGCGCTATGGCTACACCTTC.

The V call is TRBV7-8, the J call TRBJ2-5; D not certain. V lost 3 bases and J lost 2, with 13 bases in between. CDR1 SGHVS and CDR2 FQNEAQ come from the germline V gene. The CDR3 spans 15 residues. The CDR3: CASSFWQLQQETQYF. Written as DNA, the CDR3 is TGTGCCAGCAGCTTTTGGCAGCTACAGCAAGAGACCCAGTACTTC.

This chain uses TRBV2 with TRBJ1-1; D might be TRBD1 (6 bases). With 6 bases removed from V and 4 bases from J, the gap between germline ends came to 15 bases. The CDR3 is 14 residues long. Germline loops: CDR1 SNHLY, CDR2 FYNNEI. This CDR3 is CASSLLTGFTEAFF. The CDR3 DNA reads as TGTGCCAGCAGCCTGCTAACAGGGTTCACTGAAGCTTTCTTT.

The chain links TRBV30 to TRBJ1-2; TRBD1 agrees at 9 bases. J was trimmed by 7 bases and V by 4 bases; bases with no gene match: 4. This CDR3 spans 12 amino acids. Germline CDR1 GTSNPN, CDR2 SVGIG (reference sequence). The CDR3 here is CAWKDRGTGYTF. As DNA, the CDR3 is TGTGCCTGGAAGGACAGGGGAACTGGCTACACCTTC.